This T cell receptor (beta chain) was identified during a study of PD-L1 blockade in urothelial cancer. Across the whole study: Researchers found blood samples held a median of approximately 150,000 T cells. Study conclusions and caveats: Pretreatment TCR clonality in blood under the median foretold superior survival.

Between 1 and 8 samples, pretreatment and on-treatment, were given by each patient. Profiled with immunoSEQ multiplex PCR; TCRdb holds only in-frame clones, not every one. The table shows around 100,000 clones, with around 85% occurring only once. J gave up 4 bases and V 4 bases, and 4 bases lay outside the gene matches. Germline CDR1 is SGDLS and CDR2 is YYNGEE. The CDR3 consists of 15 residues. As regards this clone: Its target is unknown.

The source was PBMCs, collected around atezolizumab (anti-PD-L1) treatment. The chain uses TRBV9 and TRBJ2-1, with TRBD1 identical over 11 bases. The clonotype originates from a man in his fifties or sixties with urothelial cancer. The CDR3 sequence is CASSNGQGAYNEQFF. In DNA, the CDR3 is TGTGCCAGCAGCAATGGACAGGGGGCGTACAATGAGCAGTTCTTC.